This TCR beta chain was identified in a study of cytomegalovirus exposure and HLA in healthy donors. Study as a whole: Approximately 180 million T cells yielded roughly 100 million unique TCR beta sequences, as an earlier analysis found. Most donors, less than 85% of a few hundred genotyped, fell in the Caucasian-associated ancestry cluster.

This PCR relied on a set of 60 Vbeta primers and 13 Jbeta primers. Data came from immunoSEQ multiplex PCR; TCRdb stores just in-frame clones and leaves some out. There are about 150,000 clones in the sample; 65% to 90% occur only once, and 5% to 7.5% lies in the top ten. Sequencing was performed on PBMCs. The TCR sequence derives from a woman aged 45 to 65 in good health and CMV-seropositive.

In DNA, the CDR3 is TGTGCCTCGAACGTCCGGGGACAGACCTACGAGCAGTACTTC. Its translation: CASNVRGQTYEQYF. The chain is built from TRBV30 and TRBJ2-7; 7 bases are shared with TRBD1. This CDR3 has 14 amino acids. V lost 7 bases, J lost 2 bases, and 11 bases stayed unmatched. Germline CDR1 reads GTSNPN; CDR2 reads SVGIG (reference sequence).